A single sample gave rise to the 25 T cell receptor beta chains below, sequenced in a study of shared clonotypes between healthy human individuals. CD45RO-negative cells were positively selected for CCR7, leaving out terminally differentiated effector memory CD45RA+ cells. Clones were read by immunoSEQ multiplex PCR, and TCRdb kept only the in-frame ones, dropping some. This sample carries about 590,000 clones, just under 97% of them seen once, and the ten largest clones take 0.1% to 0.11%. The material sequenced was naive CD8+ T cells sorted from blood. These receptors all come from a woman in her twenties or thirties in good health.

The chain's CDR3 is CASSETLLAGANVLTF. CDR3 bases: TGTGCCAGCAGTGAAACCTTGCTGGCTGGGGCCAACGTCCTGACTTTC. This rearrangement joins TRBV2 to TRBJ2-6; D is unclear. The germline CDR1 and CDR2 sequences are SNHLY and FYNNEI. The ends were cut back, 2 bases at V and 2 bases at J, with 10 bases in the middle. The CDR3 is made up of 16 amino acids.

Of note for this clone: Compared with germline, one end of the junction differs, possibly owing to a read error. Distinct nucleotide sequences in the sample also encode this CDR3. The chain carries TRBV4-1 and TRBJ2-6; TRBD1 or TRBD2 may be the D gene (5 bases each). CDR1 MGHRA and CDR2 YSYEKL come from the germline V gene. The length of the CDR3 is 15 residues. The CDR3, as DNA: TGCGCCAGCAGCCAAACCGGGATTGGGGCCAACGTCCTAACTTTC. Its protein is CASSQTGIGANVLTF.

This chain uses TRBV9 with TRBJ2-6; perhaps D is TRBD1 or TRBD2 (5 bases each). Germline lookup yields CDR1 SGDLS and CDR2 YYNGEE. Trimming removed 0 bases at V and 4 bases at J, with 20 bases between. The CDR3 length is 19 residues. DNA of the CDR3: TGTGCCAGCAGCGTAGGGGACGGGCGGATTTCCTACGGGGCCAACGTCCTGACTTTC. Translation gives CASSVGDGRISYGANVLTF.

This chain links TRBV4-1 with TRBJ2-2; 10 bases agree with TRBD2. Germline-derived CDR1 and CDR2 are MGHRA and YSYEKL. The CDR3 contains 15 residues. Germline trimming cut 4 bases from V and 6 bases from J; bases unmatched to any gene: 5. The CDR3 DNA sequence: TGCGCCAGCAGCCTAATAGCGGGAGGAGCCGGGGAGCTGTTTTTT. It yields the protein CASSLIAGGAGELFF.

V and J are TRBV9 and TRBJ1-1; D not certain. Trimming took 5 bases from V and 0 from J, leaving 8 bases between them. This CDR3 has 13 residues. In germline, CDR1 is SGDLS, CDR2 YYNGEE. The CDR3 protein is CASSMGVNTEAFF. CDR3 DNA sequence: TGTGCCAGCAGTATGGGAGTGAACACTGAAGCTTTCTTT.

The gene calls are TRBV4-2 and TRBJ2-1; 8 bases map to TRBD2. The CDR3 contains 17 residues. CDR1 LGHNA and CDR2 YNFKEQ come from the germline V gene. J gave up 5 bases and V 4 bases, and 13 bases lay outside the gene matches. Here the CDR3 reads CASSPPWAGGLNNEQFF. CDR3 DNA sequence: TGTGCCAGCAGCCCCCCCTGGGCGGGAGGACTAAACAATGAGCAGTTCTTC.

The chain is built from TRBV19 and TRBJ2-1, with 8 bases identical to TRBD2. This CDR3 is built from 22 residues. From germline, CDR1 is LNHDA and CDR2 SQIVND (reference sequence). The V and J ends lost 3 bases and 5 bases, in that order; junction bases with no gene match: 27. The CDR3 DNA reads TGTGCCAGTAGTATCCCTCTGGGACCGCGACTAGCGAAACCGGCAAATCACAATGAGCAGTTCTTC. Translating it yields CASSIPLGPRLAKPANHNEQFF.

The V and J genes are TRBV9 and TRBJ2-1; possible D gene TRBD2, 6 bases. Deletions cut 0 bases from V and 9 bases from J, with 10 bases between. CDR3 length equals 13 residues. Germline V gives CDR1 SGDLS, CDR2 YYNGEE. CDR3 sequence: CASSVESSAEQFF. DNA of the CDR3: TGTGCCAGCAGCGTAGAGTCTAGCGCTGAGCAGTTCTTC.

The genes are TRBV5-6 and TRBJ2-7, with 10 nucleotides matching TRBD2. CDR1 is SGHDT, CDR2 YYEEEE, per germline. Trimming took 4 bases from V and 3 from J; bases not matched to a gene: 4. There are 14 residues in the CDR3. The CDR3 loop is CASSIGTSVYEQYF. The CDR3 region has the DNA TGTGCCAGCAGCATCGGGACTAGCGTCTACGAGCAGTACTTC.

Details on this clone: This same CDR3 is encoded by further DNA sequences in the sample. The genes are TRBV7-9 and TRBJ2-1; a possible D gene is TRBD2 (5 bases). The CDR3 totals 12 residues. V was clipped by 1 base and J by 9 bases, with 7 bases between them. The germline V gene encodes CDR1 SEHNR and CDR2 FQNEAQ (reference sequence). CDR3 sequence (DNA): TGTGCCAGCAGCTTAGAACGGGGTGAGCAGTTCTTC. Protein product: CASSLERGEQFF.

The gene calls are TRBV7-9 and TRBJ1-5; tentative D call: TRBD1 (5 bases). V was shortened by 0 bases and J by 0 bases, with 12 bases between the two germline ends. CDR3 length equals 17 residues. Germline V gives CDR1 SEHNR, CDR2 FQNEAQ (reference sequence). The DNA of the CDR3 is TGTGCCAGCAGCTTAGCGGGGACGGACTATAGCAATCAGCCCCAGCATTTT. Translating it yields CASSLAGTDYSNQPQHF.

The chain recombines TRBV9 with TRBJ2-7; D possibly corresponds to TRBD2 (6 bases). CDR1 and CDR2 (germline): SGDLS, YYNGEE. The V end lost 0 bases, the J end lost 5 bases, and 12 bases lay between the germline ends. The length of the CDR3 is 14 residues. CDR3 in amino acids: CASSVVGGNDEQYF. The CDR3 DNA reads TGTGCCAGCAGCGTAGTGGGCGGGAACGACGAGCAGTACTTC. The entire variable domain, with the rest obtained from reference TRBV9 and TRBJ2-7, is as follows: DSGVTQTPKHLITATGQRVTLRCSPRSGDLSVYWYQQSLDQGLQFLIQYYNGEERAKGNILERFSAQQFPDLHSELNLSSLELGDSALYFCASSVVGGNDEQYFGPGTRLTVT.

This clone has a single count. J is TRBJ1-2 and V is TRBV28, with D unclear. CDR1 and CDR2 (germline): MDHEN, SYDVKM. The CDR3 is 15 amino acids. The V end lost 4 bases, the J end lost 0 bases, and 12 bases lay between the germline ends. The CDR3: CASSSVIAANYGYTF. Here the CDR3 DNA reads TGTGCCAGCAGTTCCGTTATTGCAGCTAACTATGGCTACACCTTC.

The chain links TRBV6-4 to TRBJ1-2; D remains ambiguous. The V gene lost 3 bases and the J gene lost 8 bases, with 7 bases spanning the gap. The germline CDR1 and CDR2 sequences are MRHNA and SNTAGT. This CDR3 spans 11 amino acids. CDR3 sequence: CASSDSIGYTF. The DNA for the CDR3 is TGTGCCAGCAGTGATTCCATAGGCTACACCTTC.

The chain is built from TRBV2 and TRBJ2-5; D is uncertain. V lost 4 bases to trimming and J lost 1 base, with 4 bases between them. The CDR3 has 12 amino acids. Germline values: CDR1 SNHLY, CDR2 FYNNEI. The CDR3 is CASSGAQETQYF. In DNA form, the CDR3 reads TGTGCCAGCAGTGGGGCCCAAGAGACCCAGTACTTC.

J is TRBJ1-5 and V is TRBV19, with 7 nucleotides matching TRBD1. CDR1 LNHDA and CDR2 SQIVND come from the germline V gene (reference sequence). The V gene end was trimmed by 1 base and the J gene end by 7 bases; junction bases not matched to a gene: 10. The CDR3 has 16 residues. Here the CDR3 DNA reads TGTGCCAGTAGTATAGCAAGCCGGGACAGCGGGCAGCCCCAGCATTTT. This gives the protein CASSIASRDSGQPQHF.

The rearrangement links TRBV15 to TRBJ1-1; possibly TRBD1 for D (5 bases). Germline values: CDR1 LNHNV, CDR2 YYDKDF (reference sequence). V was clipped by 4 bases and J by 0 bases, with 12 bases between them. This CDR3 has 15 amino acids. This CDR3 is CATSKTGTLNTEAFF. CDR3 DNA: TGTGCCACCAGCAAAACCGGGACGTTGAACACTGAAGCTTTCTTT.

This clone was seen only once. V gene TRBV11-2 combines with J gene TRBJ2-5; 11 bases match TRBD1. Germline loops: CDR1 SGHAT, CDR2 FQNNGV. CDR3 size: 16 residues. The V segment lost 3 bases and the J segment 2 bases; nucleotides outside the gene matches: 5. As DNA, the CDR3 is TGTGCCAGCAGCTTCTATGGACAGGGGGCTCAAGAGACCCAGTACTTC. It translates to CASSFYGQGAQETQYF.

CDR3 nucleotide sequence: TGTGCCATCAGTGAGTCGGCGGGGTTAGAGACCCAGTACTTC. Translated, it gives CAISESAGLETQYF. The genes are TRBV10-3 and TRBJ2-5; D is perhaps TRBD2 (6 bases). CDR3 length: 14 residues. CDR1 and CDR2 (germline): ENHRY, SYGVKD. The V end lost 0 bases, the J end lost 4 bases, and 9 bases lay between the germline ends.

The chain carries TRBV27 and TRBJ1-2, with TRBD1 matching 10 bases. Germline CDR1 and CDR2: MNHEY and SMNVEV (reference sequence). This CDR3 has 15 amino acids. V lost 6 bases and J lost 7; bases outside the gene matches: 11. CDR3 bases: TGTGCCAGCAGGACCAGACAGGGGGCGTTAGGTGGCTACACCTTC. Its protein is CASRTRQGALGGYTF.

The chain has TRBV2 and TRBJ2-5; D is unresolved. V gave up 0 bases and J gave up 5 bases, with 22 bases separating them. Germline V gives CDR1 SNHLY, CDR2 FYNNEI. CDR3 length: 18 amino acids. In DNA, the CDR3 is TGTGCCAGCAGTGAAGCCCTCCCCCCGACCGAAGAAGGCGAGACCCAGTACTTC. It codes for CASSEALPPTEEGETQYF. Full variable domain (outside the CDR3, taken from reference TRBV2 and TRBJ2-5): EPEVTQTPSHQVTQMGQEVILRCVPISNHLYFYWYRQILGQKVEFLVSFYNNEISEKSEIFDDQFSVERPDGSNFTLKIRSTKLEDSAMYFCASSEALPPTEEGETQYFGPGTRLLVL.

The V gene is TRBV5-1, the J gene TRBJ2-1; 8 bases are shared with TRBD1. This CDR3 contains 16 residues. Unmatched junction bases numbered 5, after V lost 3 bases and J lost 0 bases. Germline values: CDR1 SGHRS, CDR2 YFSETQ. The CDR3 nucleotides read TGCGCCAGCAGCTACCGACAGGGGAGCTCCTACAATGAGCAGTTCTTC. It codes for CASSYRQGSSYNEQFF.

This clone was detected only once. The V and J genes are TRBV5-8 and TRBJ2-1; unclear D gene. V dropped 1 base and J dropped 0 bases, with 11 bases sitting between them. CDR3 size: 16 residues. Looked up from germline, CDR1 is SGHTS and CDR2 is YDEGEE. The CDR3 DNA follows: TGTGCCAGCAGCTTGCCGACATTCAGCTCCTACAATGAGCAGTTCTTC. Residues: CASSLPTFSSYNEQFF. The full variable domain, rest sourced from reference TRBV5-8 and TRBJ2-1, is EAGVTQSPTHLIKTRGQQATLRCSPISGHTSVYWYQQALGLGLQFLLWYDEGEERNRGNFPPRFSGRQFPNYSSELNVNALELEDSALYLCASSLPTFSSYNEQFFGPGTRLTVL.

The CDR3 DNA reads as TGTGCCATCAGTGAGTCGGGCCCGCACAATGAGCAGTTCTTC. It encodes CAISESGPHNEQFF. The gene calls are TRBV10-3 and TRBJ2-1; D remains ambiguous. Trimming removed 0 bases at V and 5 bases at J, with 8 bases between. Germline V gene lookup returns CDR1 ENHRY and CDR2 SYGVKD. The CDR3 consists of 14 residues.

The chain links TRBV15 to TRBJ2-7; possibly TRBD1 for D (5 bases). The CDR3 is made up of 13 amino acids. The germline V and J ends were trimmed by 6 bases and 2 bases, with 11 bases remaining between them. Germline CDR1 and CDR2: LNHNV and YYDKDF (reference sequence). The CDR3 bases are TGTGCCACCAGTTCCGACAGTACCTACGAGCAGTACTTC. It is translated as CATSSDSTYEQYF.